This TCR beta chain was retrieved from a study of T cells in tumors after PD-1 blockade. Study results and caveats: Around 37% of tumor TCR clonotypes were also found in blood. Two pre-treatment samples showed no clonal replacement between them.

Here immunoSEQ multiplex PCR was the method, and the copy in TCRdb shows in-frame clones only, minus some. The table has 7,500 to 8,500 clones, around three fifths seen once. The CDR3 runs 15 residues. CDR1 is SGHVS, CDR2 FQNEAQ, per germline. Trimming stripped 0 bases from V and 0 bases from J, with 9 bases between. Of note for this clone: Its antigen is as yet unknown.

Time point noted: second of two post-therapy site-matched biopsies two to three months apart. Before and after PD-1 blockade, biopsies were collected from the same primary tumor site. This chain links TRBV7-8 with TRBJ2-7, with a possible D match to TRBD1 (6 bases). The starting material was tumor tissue, obtained after anti-PD-1 treatment. This receptor was identified in a human donor with basal cell carcinoma. As DNA, the CDR3 is TGTGCCAGCAGCTTAGCGGGGGCCCGCTCCTACGAGCAGTACTTC. This translates into CASSLAGARSYEQYF.